The subject of this entry is one T cell receptor (beta chain). The V gene end was trimmed by 0 bases and the J gene end by 7 bases; junction bases not matched to a gene: 7. Germline V gene data show CDR1 as SGHRS and CDR2 as YFSETQ. The CDR3 has 14 residues. As handled by the study authors: Using reference gene primer amplification, nucleated cell counts were estimated. Here immunoSEQ multiplex PCR was the method, and the copy in TCRdb shows in-frame clones only, minus some. The V and J calls and clone size are taken from that table; D and trimming were inferred from the DNA. The sample has under 300,000 clones, over 80% seen once. The sample originates from a study of blood T cell repertoires in COVID-19. Study details: Samples representing acute and convalescent COVID-19 were sourced from the United States, Italy and Spain.

Assignments of participants to cohorts depended upon their own reported clinical history. The sequence came from a human donor in a cohort exposed to, infected with or recovered from COVID-19 (not recorded which). The donor label of this sample is uncertain. The chain has TRBV5-1 and TRBJ2-7; TRBD1 aligns across 7 bases. The material sequenced was PBMCs or T cells enriched from blood (not recorded which). As DNA, the CDR3 is TGCGCCAGCAGCTTGGATGGGACAGTGCGTGAGCAGTACTTC. It specifies CASSLDGTVREQYF.